These 22 T cell receptor beta chains share one sample of origin, sequenced in a study of shared clonotypes between healthy human individuals. TCRdb's copy holds only in-frame clones and misses some; the assay was immunoSEQ multiplex PCR. The sample records 2,500,000 or so clones, about 92% being singletons. Specimen: naive CD4+ T cells sorted from blood. As for subset: CD45RA+ positively selected. These receptors were taken from a man aged 18 to 30 in good health.

Only one count was recorded for this clone. CDR3 DNA sequence: TGCAGTGCTAACTTGGTACCCGAGCAGTTCTTC. Its translation: CSANLVPEQFF. The chain couples TRBV20-1 to TRBJ2-1, with no clear D. The length of the CDR3 is 11 residues. V was shortened by 4 bases and J by 10 bases, with 11 bases between the two germline ends. Germline V gene data show CDR1 as DFQATT and CDR2 as SNEGSKA (reference sequence).

The chain uses TRBV2 and TRBJ2-3; D possibly corresponds to TRBD2 (5 bases). The CDR3 loop spans 16 amino acids. Between the trimmed V and J ends, which lost 2 bases and 4 bases, there was a span of 16 bases. Per the germline V gene, CDR1 is SNHLY and CDR2 is FYNNEI. CDR3 sequence reads: CASSETVWEWSDTQYF. CDR3 bases: TGTGCCAGCAGTGAAACGGTCTGGGAGTGGTCAGATACGCAGTATTTT.

The chain employs TRBV7-9 and TRBJ1-4, with 9 nucleotides matching TRBD1. The CDR3 covers 14 residues. After removal of 6 bases from V and 5 bases from J, the junction contained 4 bases not matched to a gene. Germline V gene sequence: CDR1 SEHNR, CDR2 FQNEAQ (reference sequence). CDR3: CASRTGGANEKLFF. In DNA, the CDR3 is TGTGCCAGCAGAACAGGGGGCGCGAATGAAAAACTGTTTTTT.

The V call is TRBV2, the J call TRBJ1-1; possibly TRBD1 for D (6 bases). The germline V and J ends were trimmed by 6 bases and 0 bases, with 11 bases remaining between them. Germline values: CDR1 SNHLY, CDR2 FYNNEI. The CDR3 is made up of 14 amino acids. CDR3 residues: CASSGGGVNTEAFF. The CDR3 DNA sequence: TGTGCCAGCAGCGGAGGGGGAGTGAACACTGAAGCTTTCTTT.

To note about this clone: In the same sample, other DNA sequences code for this CDR3. The J gene is TRBJ2-7, the V gene TRBV7-2; D is unresolved. Germline V gene sequence: CDR1 SGHTA, CDR2 FQGNSA. CDR3 length: 11 residues. V lost 5 bases, J lost 2 bases, and 4 bases lay in between. CDR3 loop: CASSSAYEQYF. The CDR3 nucleotides read TGTGCCAGCAGCAGTGCCTACGAGCAGTACTTC.

This clone was seen only a few times. The chain carries TRBV4-3 and TRBJ2-7; D is unclear. V was pared by 1 base and J by 0 bases, with 13 bases between. CDR3 length equals 16 residues. Looked up from germline, CDR1 is LGHNA and CDR2 is YSLEER. The CDR3 DNA follows: TGCGCCAGCAGCCAAGGGGATGTGCGAAGCTCCTACGAGCAGTACTTC. The encoded protein is CASSQGDVRSSYEQYF.

CDR3 loop: CAWSRFGSTEAFF. DNA for the CDR3: TGTGCCTGGAGTCGGTTCGGGAGCACTGAAGCTTTCTTT. The chain employs TRBV30 and TRBJ1-1; D is undetermined. The CDR3 extends over 13 amino acids. Germline CDR1 and CDR2: GTSNPN and SVGIG (reference sequence). Between the trimmed V and J ends, which lost 2 bases and 4 bases, there was a span of 11 bases. The entire variable domain, with the rest obtained from reference TRBV30 and TRBJ1-1, is as follows: SQTIHQWPATLVQPVGSPLSLECTVEGTSNPNLYWYRQAAGRGLQLLFYSVGIGQISSEVPQNLSASRPQDRQFILSSKKLLLSDSGFYLCAWSRFGSTEAFFGQGTRLTVV.

The chain couples TRBV9 to TRBJ2-3; D may be TRBD1 or TRBD2 (6 bases each). CDR1 and CDR2 (germline): SGDLS, YYNGEE. CDR3 length: 13 residues. Between the trimmed V and J ends, which lost 7 bases and 2 bases, there was a span of 11 bases. CDR3 DNA: TGTGCCAGCGGGGGGCTCGACACAGATACGCAGTATTTT. This translates into CASGGLDTDTQYF.

This chain uses TRBV6-5 with TRBJ1-4, with TRBD1 as a possible D gene (6 bases). The CDR3 extends over 14 amino acids. V lost 5 bases and J lost 5, with 12 bases in between. Germline CDR1 and CDR2: MNHEY and SVGAGI. The CDR3 region is CASSPDRINEKLFF. The CDR3 DNA reads TGTGCCAGCAGTCCAGACAGGATCAATGAAAAACTGTTTTTT.

This chain connects TRBV9 to TRBJ2-3; 9 nucleotides align to TRBD2. CDR3 length equals 18 residues. Trimming removed 0 bases from V and 5 bases from J; junction bases left unmatched: 13. Germline V lookup: CDR1 SGDLS, CDR2 YYNGEE. This chain's CDR3 is CASSVGLDSGSWLDTQYF. The CDR3 DNA is TGTGCCAGCAGCGTAGGTTTGGATAGCGGGAGTTGGTTAGATACGCAGTATTTT.

The rearrangement links TRBV11-2 to TRBJ2-7, with TRBD1 matching over 7 bases. Trimming removed 4 bases from V and 1 base from J; junction bases left unmatched: 7. The CDR3 totals 15 residues. CDR1 is SGHAT and CDR2 is FQNNGV in the germline V gene. CDR3 region: CASSWTDRDSYEQYF. The CDR3 coding sequence is TGTGCCAGCAGCTGGACAGACAGGGATTCCTACGAGCAGTACTTC.

The chain links TRBV7-9 to TRBJ2-1; 7 bases line up with TRBD1. There are 19 residues in the CDR3. Unmatched junction bases numbered 16, after V lost 5 bases and J lost 0 bases. Germline V gene data show CDR1 as SEHNR and CDR2 as FQNEAQ (reference sequence). The CDR3 is CASSRDSIVYFSSYNEQFF. CDR3 in DNA: TGTGCCAGCAGCCGGGACAGTATAGTCTATTTTAGCTCCTACAATGAGCAGTTCTTC.

The gene calls are TRBV30 and TRBJ2-7; D not resolved. CDR3 length: 12 amino acids. Looked up from germline, CDR1 is GTSNPN and CDR2 is SVGIG (reference sequence). Trimming cost V 5 bases and J 0 bases, with 8 bases left between them. For the CDR3, the DNA is TGTGCCTGGGGGTCCAACTCCTACGAGCAGTACTTC. Translating gives CAWGSNSYEQYF. The whole variable domain, remainder taken from reference TRBV30 and TRBJ2-7, is SQTIHQWPATLVQPVGSPLSLECTVEGTSNPNLYWYRQAAGRGLQLLFYSVGIGQISSEVPQNLSASRPQDRQFILSSKKLLLSDSGFYLCAWGSNSYEQYFGPGTRLTVT.

DNA of the CDR3: TGTGCCTGGAGTGTACGGGCTAGCGGGGGGGCCCGTGATACGCAGTATTTT. Translation gives CAWSVRASGGARDTQYF. The rearrangement joins TRBV30 to TRBJ2-3; 12 bases are shared with TRBD2. Germline-derived CDR1 and CDR2 are GTSNPN and SVGIG (reference sequence). This CDR3 is built from 17 residues. V lost 0 bases, J lost 6 bases, and 10 bases stayed unmatched.

The chain carries TRBV11-2 and TRBJ2-5; D perhaps matches TRBD2 (6 bases). With 3 bases removed from V and 11 bases from J, the gap between germline ends came to 22 bases. This CDR3 has 15 amino acids. Germline lookup yields CDR1 SGHAT and CDR2 FQNNGV. The CDR3, as DNA: TGTGCCAGCAGCTTCTACAGTGGGGGAGGCGAACAGCAGTACTTC. It specifies CASSFYSGGGEQQYF.

This clone was counted between two and nine times. This rearrangement joins TRBV19 to TRBJ1-5; D call uncertain. This CDR3 contains 14 residues. Trimming left V 6 bases short and J 1 base short, with 10 bases between. Germline V lookup: CDR1 LNHDA, CDR2 SQIVND (reference sequence). The CDR3 reads CASSGSESNQPQHF. CDR3 DNA: TGTGCCAGTAGCGGGTCCGAGAGCAATCAGCCCCAGCATTTT.

The chain's CDR3 is CASKRTGGPYYEQYF. The CDR3 nucleotides read TGTGCCAGCAAAAGGACAGGGGGACCCTATTACGAGCAGTACTTC. The chain links TRBV6-5 to TRBJ2-7; 10 positions match TRBD1. Germline V CDR1 and CDR2: MNHEY, SVGAGI. CDR3 size: 15 residues. Losses at the gene ends were 7 bases for V and 4 bases for J; bases not matched to a gene: 10.

The chain uses TRBV2 and TRBJ1-1; D might be TRBD1 (5 bases). This CDR3 is built from 14 residues. The V end lost 10 bases, the J end lost 4 bases, and 19 bases lay between the germline ends. CDR1 and CDR2 from the germline V gene are SNHLY and FYNNEI. The CDR3 sequence: CATRTFPDATEAFF. The CDR3 nucleotides are TGTGCCACCCGGACATTTCCTGACGCCACTGAAGCTTTCTTT. The entire variable domain, with the rest obtained from reference TRBV2 and TRBJ1-1, is as follows: EPEVTQTPSHQVTQMGQEVILRCVPISNHLYFYWYRQILGQKVEFLVSFYNNEISEKSEIFDDQFSVERPDGSNFTLKIRSTKLEDSAMYFCATRTFPDATEAFFGQGTRLTVV.

The V and J genes are TRBV5-6 and TRBJ2-7; 9 nucleotides agree with TRBD1. The CDR3 has 15 amino acids. The V segment lost 7 bases and the J segment 3 bases; nucleotides outside the gene matches: 11. CDR1 SGHDT and CDR2 YYEEEE come from the germline V gene. In DNA form, the CDR3 reads TGTGCCAGCCACGGAGCGGGACAGGGCCACTACGAGCAGTACTTC. It yields the protein CASHGAGQGHYEQYF.

This clone is a singleton in its sample. CDR3 nucleotide sequence: TGTGCCAGCAGGGGGACAGGCTATTCTGGAAACACCATATATTTT. This gives the protein CASRGTGYSGNTIYF. This sequence joins TRBV6-6 and TRBJ1-3; 8 positions match TRBD1. V shed 6 bases, J shed 1 base, and the junction held 5 bases outside the gene matches. The germline CDR1 and CDR2 sequences are MNHNY and SVGAGI (reference sequence). CDR3 size: 15 residues.

The chain recombines TRBV7-8 with TRBJ2-1, with TRBD1 matching 7 bases. The V gene's germline CDR1 is SGHVS and CDR2 FQNEAQ. V trimming: 6 bases; J trimming: 4 bases; junction bases outside the gene matches: 6. CDR3 length equals 14 residues. DNA of the CDR3: TGTGCCAGCAGGTCTAGACAGGGATACAATGAGCAGTTCTTC. As protein: CASRSRQGYNEQFF.

The gene calls are TRBV4-3 and TRBJ2-2; 12 nucleotides match TRBD2. The CDR3 spans 17 residues. With 3 bases clipped from V and 2 bases from J, the junction kept 4 bases outside the gene matches. CDR1 and CDR2 (germline): LGHNA, YSLEER. Written as DNA, the CDR3 is TGCGCCAGCAGCCAGGAGACTAGCGGGGGAAACACCGGGGAGCTGTTTTTT. It codes for CASSQETSGGNTGELFF.